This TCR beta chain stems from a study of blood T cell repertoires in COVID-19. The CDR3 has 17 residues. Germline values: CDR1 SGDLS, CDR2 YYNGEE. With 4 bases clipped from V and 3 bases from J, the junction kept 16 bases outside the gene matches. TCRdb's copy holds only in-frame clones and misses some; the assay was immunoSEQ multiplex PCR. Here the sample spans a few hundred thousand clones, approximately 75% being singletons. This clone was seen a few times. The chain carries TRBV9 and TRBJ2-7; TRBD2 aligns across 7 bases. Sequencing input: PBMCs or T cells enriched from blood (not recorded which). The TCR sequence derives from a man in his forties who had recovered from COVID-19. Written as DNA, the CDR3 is TGTGCCAGCAGCCCCACTCGCGGGGGAACTAGTGGCTACGAGCAGTACTTC. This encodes CASSPTRGGTSGYEQYF.